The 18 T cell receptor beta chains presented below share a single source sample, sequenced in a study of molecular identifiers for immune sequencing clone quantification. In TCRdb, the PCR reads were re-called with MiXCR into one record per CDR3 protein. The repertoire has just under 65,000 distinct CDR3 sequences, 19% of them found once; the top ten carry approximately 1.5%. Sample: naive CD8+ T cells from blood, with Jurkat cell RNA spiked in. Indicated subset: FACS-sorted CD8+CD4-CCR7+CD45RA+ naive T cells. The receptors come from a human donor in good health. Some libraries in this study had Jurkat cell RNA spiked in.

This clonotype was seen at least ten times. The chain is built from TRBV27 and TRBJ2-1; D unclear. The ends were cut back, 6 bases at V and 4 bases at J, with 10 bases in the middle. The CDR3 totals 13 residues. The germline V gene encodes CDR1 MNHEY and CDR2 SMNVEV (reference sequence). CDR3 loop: CASRGPFYNEQFF. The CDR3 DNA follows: TGTGCCAGCAGAGGGCCCTTTTACAATGAGCAGTTCTTC.

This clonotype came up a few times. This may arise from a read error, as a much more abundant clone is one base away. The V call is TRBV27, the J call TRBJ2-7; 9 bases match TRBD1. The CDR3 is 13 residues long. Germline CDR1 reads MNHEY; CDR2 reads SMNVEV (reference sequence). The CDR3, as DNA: TGTGCCGGCAGTTTAAACAGGGGGCTTGAGCAGTACTTC. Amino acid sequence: CAGSLNRGLEQYF.

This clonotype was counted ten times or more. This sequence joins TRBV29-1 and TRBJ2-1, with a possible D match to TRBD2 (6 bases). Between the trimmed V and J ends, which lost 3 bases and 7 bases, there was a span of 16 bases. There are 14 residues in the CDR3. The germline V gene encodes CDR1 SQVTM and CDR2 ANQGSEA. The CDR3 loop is CSVDYSSVGNEQFF. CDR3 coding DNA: TGCAGCGTTGATTATTCTAGCGTGGGGAATGAGCAGTTCTTC.

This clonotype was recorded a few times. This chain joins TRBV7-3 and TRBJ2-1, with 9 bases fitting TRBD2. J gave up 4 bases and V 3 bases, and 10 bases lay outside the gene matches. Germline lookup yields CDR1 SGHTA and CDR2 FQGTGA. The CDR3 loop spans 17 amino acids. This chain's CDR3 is CASSFLPGLASYNEQFF. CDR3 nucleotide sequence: TGTGCCAGCAGCTTTCTTCCGGGACTAGCTTCTTACAATGAGCAGTTCTTC.

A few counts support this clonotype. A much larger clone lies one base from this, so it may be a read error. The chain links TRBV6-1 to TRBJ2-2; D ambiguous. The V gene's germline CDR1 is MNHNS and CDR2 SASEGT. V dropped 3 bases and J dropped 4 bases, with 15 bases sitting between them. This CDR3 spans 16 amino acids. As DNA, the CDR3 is TGTGCCAGCAGTGACGTGTCCGGCGGTTTCACCGGGGAGCTGTTTTTT. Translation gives CASSDVSGGFTGELFF.

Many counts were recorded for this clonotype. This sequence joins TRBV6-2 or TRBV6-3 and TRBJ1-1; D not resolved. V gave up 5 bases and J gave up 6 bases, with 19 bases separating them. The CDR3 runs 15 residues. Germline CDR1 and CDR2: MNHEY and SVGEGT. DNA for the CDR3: TGTGCCAGCAGTCAAAGCCGGGGTCTCTGGCCTGAAGCTTTCTTT. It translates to CASSQSRGLWPEAFF.

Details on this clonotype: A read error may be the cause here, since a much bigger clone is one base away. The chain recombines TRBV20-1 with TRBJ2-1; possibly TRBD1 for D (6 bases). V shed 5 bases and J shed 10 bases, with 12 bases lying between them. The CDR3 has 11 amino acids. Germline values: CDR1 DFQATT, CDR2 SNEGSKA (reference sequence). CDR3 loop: CSADRGKEQFF. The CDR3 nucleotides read TGCAGTGCTGATAGGGGGAAAGAGCAGTTCTTC.

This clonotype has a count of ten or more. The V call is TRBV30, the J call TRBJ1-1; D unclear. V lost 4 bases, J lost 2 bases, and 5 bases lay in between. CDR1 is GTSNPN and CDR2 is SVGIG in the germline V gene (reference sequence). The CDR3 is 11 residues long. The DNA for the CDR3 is TGTGCCTGGAAGGCTAACACTGAAGCTTTCTTT. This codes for CAWKANTEAFF. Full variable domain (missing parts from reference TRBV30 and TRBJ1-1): SQTIHQWPATLVQPVGSPLSLECTVEGTSNPNLYWYRQAAGRGLQLLFYSVGIGQISSEVPQNLSASRPQDRQFILSSKKLLLSDSGFYLCAWKANTEAFFGQGTRLTVV.

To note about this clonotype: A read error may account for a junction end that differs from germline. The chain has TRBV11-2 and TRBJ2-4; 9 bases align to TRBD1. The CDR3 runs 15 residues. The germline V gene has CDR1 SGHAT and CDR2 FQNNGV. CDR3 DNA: TGCGCCAACAACCCCTGGGGACAGGGTGGGCACATTCAGTACTTC. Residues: CANNPWGQGGHIQYF. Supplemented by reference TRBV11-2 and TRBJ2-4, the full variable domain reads EAGVAQSPRYKIIEKRQSVAFWCNPISGHATLYWYQQILGQGPKLLIQFQNNGVVDDSQLPKDRFSAERLKGVDSTLKIQPAKLEDSAVYLCANNPWGQGGHIQYFGAGTRLSVL.

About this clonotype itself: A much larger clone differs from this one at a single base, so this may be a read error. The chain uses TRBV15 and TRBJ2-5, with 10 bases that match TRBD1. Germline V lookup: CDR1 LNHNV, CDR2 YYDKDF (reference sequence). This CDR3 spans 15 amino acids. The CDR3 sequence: CASSAPGQGPETQYF. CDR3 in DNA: TGTGCCTCCAGTGCTCCGGGACAGGGGCCAGAGACCCAGTACTTC.

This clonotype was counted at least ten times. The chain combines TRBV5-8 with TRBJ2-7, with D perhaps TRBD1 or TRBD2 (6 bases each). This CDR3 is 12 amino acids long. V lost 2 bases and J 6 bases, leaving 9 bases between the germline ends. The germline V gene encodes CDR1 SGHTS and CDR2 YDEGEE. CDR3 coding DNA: TGTGCCAGCAGCTTTGAGGGGGGCGAGCAGTACTTC. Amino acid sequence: CASSFEGGEQYF. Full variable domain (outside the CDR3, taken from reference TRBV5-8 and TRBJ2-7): EAGVTQSPTHLIKTRGQQATLRCSPISGHTSVYWYQQALGLGLQFLLWYDEGEERNRGNFPPRFSGRQFPNYSSELNVNALELEDSALYLCASSFEGGEQYFGPGTRLTVT.

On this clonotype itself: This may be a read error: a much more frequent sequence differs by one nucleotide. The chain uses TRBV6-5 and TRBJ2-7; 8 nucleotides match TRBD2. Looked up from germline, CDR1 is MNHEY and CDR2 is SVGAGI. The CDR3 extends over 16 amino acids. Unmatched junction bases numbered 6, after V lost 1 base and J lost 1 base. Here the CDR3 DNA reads TGTGCCAGCAGTTACTTGGTGAGCGGGAGTTCCTACGAGCAGTACTTC. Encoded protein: CASSYLVSGSSYEQYF.

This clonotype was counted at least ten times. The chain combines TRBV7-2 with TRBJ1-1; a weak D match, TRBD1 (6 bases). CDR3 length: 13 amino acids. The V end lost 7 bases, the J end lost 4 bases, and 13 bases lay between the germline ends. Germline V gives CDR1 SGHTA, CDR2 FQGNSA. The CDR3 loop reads CASKVWGATEAFF. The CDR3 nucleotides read TGTGCCAGCAAGGTTTGGGGGGCCACTGAAGCTTTCTTT.

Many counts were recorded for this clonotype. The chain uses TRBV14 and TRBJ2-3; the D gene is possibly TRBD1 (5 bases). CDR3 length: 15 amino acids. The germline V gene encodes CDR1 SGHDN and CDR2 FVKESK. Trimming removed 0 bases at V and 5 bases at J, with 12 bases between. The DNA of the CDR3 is TGTGCCAGCAGCCAAGAGACAGCTGCTGGAGATACGCAGTATTTT. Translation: CASSQETAAGDTQYF.

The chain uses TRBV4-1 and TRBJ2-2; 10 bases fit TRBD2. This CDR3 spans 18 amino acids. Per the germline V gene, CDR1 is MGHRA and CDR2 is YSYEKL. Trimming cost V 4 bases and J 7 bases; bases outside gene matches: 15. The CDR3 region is CASSPTGLARGPGGELFF. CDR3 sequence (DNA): TGCGCCAGCAGCCCAACGGGACTAGCGAGAGGGCCGGGCGGGGAGCTGTTTTTT.

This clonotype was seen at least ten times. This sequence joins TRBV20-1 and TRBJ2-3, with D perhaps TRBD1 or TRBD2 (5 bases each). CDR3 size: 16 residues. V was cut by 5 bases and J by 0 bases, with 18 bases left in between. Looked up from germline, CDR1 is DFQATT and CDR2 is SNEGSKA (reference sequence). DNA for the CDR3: TGCAGTGCTGGGACCGGGACGGTCGCTAGCACAGATACGCAGTATTTT. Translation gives CSAGTGTVASTDTQYF.

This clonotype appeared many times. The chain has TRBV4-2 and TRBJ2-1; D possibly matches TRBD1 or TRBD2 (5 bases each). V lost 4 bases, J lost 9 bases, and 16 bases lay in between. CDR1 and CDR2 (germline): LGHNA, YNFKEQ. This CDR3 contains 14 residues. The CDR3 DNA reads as TGTGCCAGCAGCCCAAATAGAGGGGCTGGTGAGCAGTTCTTC. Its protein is CASSPNRGAGEQFF.

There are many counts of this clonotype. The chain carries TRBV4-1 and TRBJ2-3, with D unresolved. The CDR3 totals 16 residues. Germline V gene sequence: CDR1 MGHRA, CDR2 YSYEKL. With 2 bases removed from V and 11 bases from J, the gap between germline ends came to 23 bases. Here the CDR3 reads CASSQTTSDPPTEQYF. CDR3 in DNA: TGCGCCAGCAGCCAAACGACTTCCGACCCGCCTACGGAGCAGTATTTT.